Given below is one T cell receptor (beta chain) in context. This entry comes from a study of OX40 agonist ivuxolimab in advanced cancers. Trimming took off 1 base at V and 6 bases at J, with 15 bases between the two ends. The CDR3 totals 15 residues. The germline CDR1 and CDR2 sequences are MNHNS and SASEGT. Repertoires were generated with immunoSEQ multiplex PCR, while TCRdb's copy carries only in-frame clones and drops some. The table includes approximately 52,000 clones, 90% to 95% detected once. This TCR derives from an adult with an advanced solid tumor such as melanoma, head and neck, liver or kidney cancer. The rearrangement links TRBV6-1 to TRBJ1-2; perhaps TRBD1 as D (5 bases). The sequencing used CD4+ or CD8+ T cells sorted from blood, collected in a trial of the OX40 agonist ivuxolimab. This CDR3 is CASSEEGLGGDGYTF. The CDR3 coding sequence is TGTGCCAGCAGTGAAGAGGGCCTGGGGGGAGATGGCTACACCTTC.